A few counts support the clone carrying this T cell receptor (beta chain). Its target is unknown. The CDR3 contains 12 residues. CDR1 is SGHVS and CDR2 is FQNEAQ in the germline V gene. Trimming stripped 5 bases from V and 2 bases from J, with 7 bases between. This entry belongs to a study of cytomegalovirus exposure and HLA in healthy donors. On the study more broadly: Samples from HLA-typed donors yielded about 85 million unique TCRs in an early data release.

PCR used 60 Vbeta primers and 13 Jbeta primers. This table comes from immunoSEQ multiplex PCR, and its TCRdb copy is limited to in-frame clones, with some not included. The table has approximately 110,000 clones, 74% seen once. Study-wide points: Segments of the TCR beta V type were, in most cases, productive about 87% or about 30% of the time in an earlier analysis. Available immune exposure information covered CMV serostatus only.

J is TRBJ2-7 and V is TRBV7-8; D may be TRBD2 (5 bases). The sequenced sample consisted of PBMCs. This TCR came from a woman between 50 and 59 years old in good health and CMV-seropositive. In nucleotides, the CDR3 is TGTGCCAGCAGCCCAGCGGCCTACGAGCAGTACTTC. Its protein product is CASSPAAYEQYF.